The following is a T cell receptor beta chain sequence with its context. This clonotype came up a few times. What this receptor recognizes is not known. Nothing much larger sits one base from this clone, and base qualities are not available. There are 15 amino acids in the CDR3, from cysteine to phenylalanine inclusive. The CDR3 DNA has 45 bases and is translated from base 1. Trimming costs V 0 bases and J 5 bases, and their ends lie 11 bases apart. The germline V gene gives CDR1 as SGHRS and CDR2 as YFSETQ. Donors were under 40 systemically healthy Caucasian individuals from Russia aged roughly 6 to 100 years. Approximately 11 milliliters of peripheral blood were drawn from each donor into EDTA-treated Vacutainer tubes. PBMCs were isolated by Ficoll-Paque density-gradient centrifugation, with at least 6.5 million obtained per sample. Total RNA was extracted from PBMCs with Trizol reagent, with at least 6 micrograms obtained per sample. Naive CD45RAhigh/CD27high T cell percentages were measured by flow cytometry on a PBMC aliquot from every donor.

Libraries came from 5' RACE. Sequencing used an Illumina HiSeq 2500. A second about 7 to 11 cycle PCR used a sample-barcoded 5' primer and a J-beta primer mix. A template-switch 5' adaptor carrying 12 random nucleotides introduced a unique molecular identifier onto each TCR beta cDNA molecule. Each sample yielded at least 2.5 million CDR3-containing paired-end reads. The Mint cDNA synthesis kit, primed by a TRBC-specific oligonucleotide, was used to synthesize first-strand cDNA from all RNA. Following uracil-DNA glycosylase treatment, all cDNA underwent a first 18-cycle PCR with the universal primers M1SS and BC2_uni_R. The study's processing was this. Normalization of each sample was performed by random selection of 1 million high-quality reads, each carrying a distinct molecular identifier. Instead of being binned into consensus sequences, reads that shared molecular identifiers were thrown out. CDR3 identification, clonotype clustering and error correction used MiTCR with a Q25 quality threshold and the strictest error-elimination algorithm. A nonparametric unseen species model with Euler transformation was used to estimate a lower bound on total TCR beta diversity. The public reads were reanalyzed by TCRdb: fastp trimming at Q25, MiXCR alignment, in-frame beta chains only. Every entry covers one CDR3 protein and lists the most common genes and DNA from its rows. For this entry, the V and J calls and clone size follow TCRdb and not the study's own pipeline. In this sample the table shows approximately 730,000 distinct CDR3 sequences, roughly 47% of which occur a single time. The ten most abundant clones make up roughly 20% of the sample.

This sample was included in a study of blood T cells in healthy people across ages (dated by TCRdb to between 2014 and 2016). Broadly, across the study: Template switching captured roughly one uniquely barcoded TCR beta cDNA molecule per two T cells in model experiments. The donors were split into four age groups: young (average 16 years), middle-aged (more than 35), aged (about 56) and long-lived (about 74). To avoid experimental bias, donors of different ages were randomly spread across the sequencing lanes. To track age-related changes in TCR beta repertoire diversity, the study relied on deep sequencing normalized with unique cDNA molecular identifiers. For two donors (one aged 18 to 30 and one aged 80 or older), the study analyzed two additional independent replicas of 1 million unique cDNA reads from the same blood draw.

What the research found in general, with its limitations: A strong correlation was found between observed TCR beta diversity and the percentage of naive T cells measured by flow cytometry. Total diversity estimates from one million sequenced T cells were considered lower bounds and underestimates. Observed TCR beta diversity per million T cells fell roughly linearly with age, and a significant reduction was already apparent by age roughly 41. Because profiling used bulk unsorted PBMCs, naive and antigen-experienced compartments could not be compared conclusively. Because donor CMV infection status was unknown, age-related changes in expanded clonotypes were potentially confounded. The long-lived group showed more naive CD4+ T cells, fewer expanded clones and increased TCR diversity than the aged group, suggesting age selection.

The receptor's source is a woman aged 55-69 years in good health. The chain links TRBV5-1 with TRBJ2-2; the D gene is unclear. The sequenced sample was blood. The CDR3 region has the sequence CASSLEAQRTGELFF. In nucleotide form, the sequence is TGCGCCAGCAGCTTGGAAGCTCAGAGAACCGGGGAGCTGTTTTTT.